This entry features one TCR beta chain sequence. Its antigen remains undetermined. No base quality values were provided; no much bigger clone lies one nucleotide off. This sample stems from a study of immune cell composition in non-small cell lung cancer (dated by TCRdb to the late 2010s). Some background on the complete study: Histologic subtype, mainly lung adenocarcinoma or squamous cell carcinoma, was assigned on the basis of H&E together with p63, CK5, Napsin A and TTF-1 immunohistochemistry. Using Adaptive Biotechnologies, the researchers ran TCR-beta sequencing on 34 paired NSCLC tumour and non-adjacent lung specimens, along with some 24 tumour-only specimens. In supplementary cohort #1, which comprised 10 lung adenocarcinoma cases, paired tumour/lung TCR-beta sequencing was performed and TIL populations were generated so that tumour reactivity could be assessed. The subtype comparisons left out several tumour specimens with TCR-beta data because those specimens were rare histological subtypes. The investigation overall reported the following: The reactivity cohort was only around 9 cases, and tumour-reactive clones were not shown to share sequences with the dominant in vivo tumour-associated clones. In roughly 11 adenocarcinoma cases, a strong correlation was found between maximal tumour-associated clone frequency and TIL tumour reactivity, whereas no such correlation was found between overall clonality and TIL tumour reactivity. No significant correlation was found between smoking pack-years and tumour TCR-beta clonality. Significantly higher Top 10 clone scores and productive clonality were observed in lung squamous cell carcinoma than in lung adenocarcinoma tumours. Nearly half of NSCLC cases had tumour-associated clones >0.5%, with about 80% of squamous carcinomas showing such clones compared with about 35% of adenocarcinomas.

Trimming at the junction amounts to 2 bases on V and 4 bases on J, and the germline ends lie 9 bases apart. The CDR3 has 13 amino acids, counting the end cysteine and phenylalanine. Only the CDR3 DNA stays, 39 bases, in frame from base 1. From a lookup of the germline V gene, CDR1 and CDR2 are SGHDT and YYEEEE. Genomic DNA was extracted with the QIAamp DNA kit from frozen aliquots of unsorted single-cell suspensions. The tumour samples consisted of surgically resected non-small cell lung cancer tissue. Tissues arrived within 2 hours of resection and were immediately processed into single-cell suspensions. Tissue was mechanically dissociated and enzymatically digested with DNase I, collagenase I and hyaluronidase for approximately 29 minutes at 37 °C, then filtered and RBC-lysed. A two-step multiplex PCR amplified TCR-beta CDR3 regions from genomic DNA, and the second step of the PCR added Illumina-compatible adaptors. As a commercial immunoSEQ service, TCR-beta immunosequencing was carried out on an Illumina platform. From the authors' description of their analysis: Repertoires were described by productive clonality and by Top 10 Clones, which is the percentage of T-cell templates coming from the ten most frequent sequences. Productive clonality had a range of 0 to 1, where 1 means a monoclonal population. Sequences comprising at least 0.1% of tumour T-cell templates but absent from matched non-adjacent lung were defined as tumour-associated clones and were identified via log10 scatter plots. Analyses were done in GraphPad Prism7 and R, with Student's t-tests for two-group comparisons, ANOVA for stages, and linear regression for relationships. TCRdb's version of the immuneACCESS table is confined to in-frame rearrangements and falls short of the full clone set. An unresolved V gene accounts for under half of the shortfall where checked; the remainder is of unknown origin. V, J and clone size reflect that table, while D and trimming were determined from the DNA. The sample yields more than 11,000 clones; 81% were counted once. The top ten clones comprise 11% of the sample.

The TCR originated in a human donor with non-small cell lung cancer. The chain is encoded by TRBV5-6 joined to TRBJ1-1; the D region possibly corresponds to TRBD1 (6 bases align). Material for sequencing was lung tumor tissue. The nucleotides are TGTGCCAGCAGCTTACAAGGGGGCACTGAAGCTTTCTTT. Its product reads: CASSLQGGTEAFF. The reference TRBV5-6 and TRBJ1-1 proteins fill in what lies around the CDR3, so the full variable domain reads DAGVTQSPTHLIKTRGQQVTLRCSPKSGHDTVSWYQQALGQGPQFIFQYYEEEERQRGNFPDRFSGHQFPNYSSELNVNALLLGDSALYLCASSLQGGTEAFFGQGTRLTVV.